This T cell receptor beta chain derives from a study of human T cells and chemical hapten exposure. Study at large: DPC at 0.01% went onto the upper back in patch tests, read at 6 days. The patients were mostly female; they had alopecia areata, totalis or universalis. Overall study results and limits: Among expanded TCRs, significantly more large CDR3 similarity clusters formed than among controls. Correlating positively with patch test score were the PT1 expanded TCR counts.

V lost 4 bases, J lost 0 bases, and 5 bases stayed unmatched. CDR1 is SQVTM, CDR2 ANQGSEA, per germline. The CDR3 is 15 residues long. Time point of the sample: patch test 2, 6 weeks after DPC sensitization. Treatment noted: therapeutic diphenylcyclopropenone sensitization with weekly scalp DPC. MiXCR was run by TCRdb on the RACE reads, yielding one entry per CDR3 protein. The table records over 70,000 distinct CDR3 sequences, around a tenth of them present only once. Notes on this clonotype: Its antigen remains unknown.

The chain carries TRBV29-1 and TRBJ2-2; 7 nucleotides line up with TRBD1. The sequence came from a man aged 18-30 years with alopecia areata. Some clones in this sample may be carry-over from other donors' samples. The specimen comprised whole blood, sampled in connection with sensitization to the hapten diphenylcyclopropenone (DPC). The CDR3 region is CSVGLTGPNTGELFF. In DNA form, the CDR3 reads TGCAGCGTTGGCCTGACAGGGCCGAACACCGGGGAGCTGTTTTTT.